This record looks at one TCR beta chain sequence and its context. This sample is drawn from a study of blood T cell repertoires in COVID-19. Study in general: The analysed material was cDNA or gDNA that came from T cells, B-cell-depleted T cells, or PBMCs.

Original methodology: Nucleated cell number was recorded as an estimate derived from reference gene primer amplification. Measured with immunoSEQ multiplex PCR; TCRdb has only the in-frame clones, and not every one. V, J and clone size were drawn from that table, and D and trimming were deduced from the DNA. The data contain about 220,000 clones, about 80% of them singletons. All enrollees were about 18 to 95 years old and from approximately 24 US areas. Clinical history reported by participants formed the basis on which cohorts were assigned. Germline CDR1 MDHEN, CDR2 SYDVKM. The CDR3 loop spans 13 amino acids. V lost 6 bases and J lost 4, with 13 bases in between.

This sequence originates from a woman between 40 and 50 years old with acute COVID-19. The V gene is TRBV28, the J gene TRBJ2-7; D not resolved. The sequenced sample was PBMCs or T cells enriched from blood (not recorded which). For the CDR3, the DNA is TGTGCCAGCAGCTCCTCGGTCAAATACGAGCAGTACTTC. Protein: CASSSSVKYEQYF. The full variable domain, rest sourced from reference TRBV28 and TRBJ2-7, is DVKVTQSSRYLVKRTGEKVFLECVQDMDHENMFWYRQDPGLGLRLIYFSYDVKMKEKGDIPEGYSVSREKKERFSLILESASTNQTSMYLCASSSSVKYEQYFGPGTRLTVT.